Shown below are 27 T cell receptor beta chains from a single sample sequenced in a study of T-cell reconstitution after alpha-beta-depleted transplantation in children. Unique molecular identifiers were used to barcode this TCRbeta library. TCRdb redid the calling of the PCR reads with MiXCR, one entry per CDR3 protein. The sample has around 190,000 distinct CDR3 sequences; approximately 6.9% are singletons. Sample: PBMCs, taken before TCRalphabeta/CD19-depleted stem cell transplant. All receptors come from a boy aged 2 to 9 with acute lymphoblastic leukemia, due to receive a stem cell transplant.

Only a few counts were recorded for this clonotype. This chain connects TRBV7-2 to TRBJ2-3; D assignment may be TRBD1 or TRBD2 (6 bases each). The CDR3 contains 15 residues. CDR1 and CDR2 from the germline V gene are SGHTA and FQGNSA. V was clipped by 5 bases and J by 6 bases, with 18 bases between them. CDR3 in DNA: TGTGCCAGCAGCCCGCAGGCAGGGGAGGTTGATACGCAGTATTTT. It translates to CASSPQAGEVDTQYF.

This clonotype was seen repeatedly, ten times or more. This chain links TRBV29-1 with TRBJ2-3; 8 bases match TRBD1. The CDR3 runs 13 residues. V was pared by 3 bases and J by 2 bases, with 1 base of the junction left unmatched. In germline, CDR1 is SQVTM, CDR2 ANQGSEA. The CDR3, as DNA: TGCAGCGTTGAGGGACAGGCCACAGATACGCAGTATTTT. Residues: CSVEGQATDTQYF.

This clonotype showed up just a few times. The gene calls are TRBV28 and TRBJ2-4, with 8 bases lining up with TRBD1. Germline V CDR1 and CDR2: MDHEN, SYDVKM. V lost 4 bases and J lost 6; bases outside the gene matches: 11. The CDR3 loop spans 16 amino acids. CDR3 loop: CASSSGGVTGRNIQYF. The CDR3 DNA sequence: TGTGCCAGCAGTTCAGGGGGCGTAACGGGCCGAAACATTCAGTACTTC. Using reference TRBV28 and TRBJ2-4 for the parts outside the CDR3, the full variable domain is DVKVTQSSRYLVKRTGEKVFLECVQDMDHENMFWYRQDPGLGLRLIYFSYDVKMKEKGDIPEGYSVSREKKERFSLILESASTNQTSMYLCASSSGGVTGRNIQYFGAGTRLSVL.

The chain combines TRBV12-3 or TRBV12-4 with TRBJ2-4; 7 positions match TRBD2. V trimming: 2 bases; J trimming: 9 bases; junction bases outside the gene matches: 13. The length of the CDR3 is 16 residues. CDR3 residues: CASSLKGSWGGGIQYF. The CDR3 region has the DNA TGTGCCAGCAGTTTAAAGGGGTCGTGGGGGGGGGGCATTCAGTACTTC.

The J gene is TRBJ2-1, the V gene TRBV13; D could derive from TRBD1 or TRBD2 (5 bases each). The CDR3 is made up of 13 amino acids. Between the trimmed V and J ends, which lost 5 bases and 8 bases, there was a span of 13 bases. Germline V gene data show CDR1 as PRHDT and CDR2 as FYEKMQ (reference sequence). The CDR3 sequence is CASSELGGDEQFF. CDR3 in DNA: TGTGCCAGCAGCGAACTTGGGGGAGATGAGCAGTTCTTC.

The V and J genes are TRBV27 and TRBJ2-7, with a tentative D call TRBD2 (6 bases). Germline assignment: CDR1 MNHEY and CDR2 SMNVEV (reference sequence). The ends were cut back, 11 bases at V and 5 bases at J, with 13 bases in the middle. CDR3 size: 11 residues. The CDR3 reads CAVGGLDEQYF. In DNA form, the CDR3 reads TGTGCCGTCGGAGGGTTGGACGAGCAGTACTTC.

V and J are TRBV6-5 and TRBJ2-5, with D unclear. V lost 0 bases and J lost 4, with 9 bases in between. Germline V gene lookup returns CDR1 MNHEY and CDR2 SVGAGI. The CDR3 runs to 14 residues. The CDR3 DNA reads as TGTGCCAGCAGTTACTCGAATCGTCTAGAGACCCAGTACTTC. Translating it yields CASSYSNRLETQYF.

There are many counts of this clonotype. CDR3 in DNA: TGTGCCAGCAGCGAACAGGGGCCTCAAGAGACCCAGTACTTC. Its protein product is CASSEQGPQETQYF. This chain links TRBV28 with TRBJ2-5; 7 bases map to TRBD1. The germline V gene has CDR1 MDHEN and CDR2 SYDVKM. Germline trimming cut 6 bases from V and 2 bases from J; bases unmatched to any gene: 6. This CDR3 has 14 residues. Drawing the rest from reference TRBV28 and TRBJ2-5, the complete variable domain is DVKVTQSSRYLVKRTGEKVFLECVQDMDHENMFWYRQDPGLGLRLIYFSYDVKMKEKGDIPEGYSVSREKKERFSLILESASTNQTSMYLCASSEQGPQETQYFGPGTRLLVL.

This clonotype has only one observation. A clone one base away is much larger, so this may be a read error. The chain is built from TRBV21-1 and TRBJ2-3; TRBD2 is taken as the D call from the table, unchecked against the DNA. TRBV21-1 is tagged as a pseudogene. The CDR3 sequence is 16 residues long. The CDR3 nucleotides are TGTGCCAGCAGCAAAGAAGAGGGGCCATTCACAGATACGCAGAATTTT. This translates into CASSKEEGPFTDTQNF.

This clonotype appeared many times. This chain links TRBV2 with TRBJ2-5; perhaps TRBD2 as D (5 bases). Germline-derived CDR1 and CDR2 are SNHLY and FYNNEI. The germline V and J ends were trimmed by 6 bases and 4 bases, with 15 bases remaining between them. The CDR3 has 14 amino acids. This CDR3 is CASRPYLAGETQYF. CDR3 in DNA: TGTGCCAGCAGGCCCTATCTCGCGGGAGAGACCCAGTACTTC.

This chain joins TRBV6-5 and TRBJ1-2, with D possibly being TRBD1 (6 bases). V was clipped by 0 bases and J by 7 bases, with 9 bases between them. CDR3 length: 13 amino acids. Looked up from germline, CDR1 is MNHEY and CDR2 is SVGAGI. The DNA for the CDR3 is TGTGCCAGCAGTTACTCAGGGGGGAGTGGCTACACCTTC. It yields the protein CASSYSGGSGYTF.

The rearrangement uses TRBV13 and TRBJ1-3; D gene uncertain. Per germline, CDR1 PRHDT and CDR2 FYEKMQ (reference sequence). V dropped 4 bases and J dropped 7 bases, with 14 bases sitting between them. CDR3 length: 14 amino acids. CDR3 region: CASSSEISRNTIYF. CDR3 nucleotide sequence: TGTGCCAGCAGCTCCGAGATCAGTCGGAACACCATATATTTT.

This clonotype appeared many times. In DNA, the CDR3 is TGCGCCAGCAGCCAAGTTCCAGGGGGGGATGAGCAGTTCTTC. This codes for CASSQVPGGDEQFF. V gene TRBV4-3 combines with J gene TRBJ2-1, with D perhaps matching TRBD1 or TRBD2 (7 bases each). Trimming took 1 base from V and 8 from J, leaving 12 bases between them. The CDR3 has 14 residues. Germline lookup yields CDR1 LGHNA and CDR2 YSLEER.

V usage is TRBV7-9 and J usage is TRBJ2-1, with no clear D. From germline, CDR1 is SEHNR and CDR2 FQNEAQ (reference sequence). V was cut by 5 bases and J by 0 bases, with 11 bases left in between. The CDR3 sequence is 15 residues long. CDR3 DNA: TGTGCCAGCAGCCCCTTCTCTAGCTCCTACAATGAGCAGTTCTTC. Translating gives CASSPFSSSYNEQFF.

This clonotype has at least ten counts. The chain employs TRBV3-1 and TRBJ1-3; tentatively, D is TRBD1 (6 bases). CDR1 is LGHDT, CDR2 YNNKEL, per germline (reference sequence). Trimming removed 4 bases from V and 1 base from J, with 11 bases in between. This CDR3 comprises 15 residues. In nucleotides, the CDR3 is TGTGCCAGCAGCCTTCACAGGGATTCTGGAAACACCATATATTTT. This sequence encodes CASSLHRDSGNTIYF. Filled out from reference TRBV3-1 and TRBJ1-3, the complete variable domain reads DTAVSQTPKYLVTQMGNDKSIKCEQNLGHDTMYWYKQDSKKFLKIMFSYNNKELIINETVPNRFSPKSPDKAHLNLHINSLELGDSAVYFCASSLHRDSGNTIYFGEGSWLTVV.

In regard to this clonotype: One base away lies a much larger clone, so this may be a sequencing read error. The chain links TRBV14 to TRBJ2-1, with a weak D call TRBD2 (7 bases). Deletions cut 3 bases from V and 8 bases from J, with 35 bases between. This CDR3 has 21 residues. Germline V gene sequence: CDR1 SGHDN, CDR2 FVKESK. The CDR3 DNA follows: TGTGCCAGCAGCCATCATGCCGACAGGAGTCCCTCCGGGGGGCCAGTGGATGAGCAGTTCTTC. Its protein is CASSHHADRSPSGGPVDEQFF.

There are many counts of this clonotype. The chain recombines TRBV7-6 with TRBJ2-7, with 9 bases identical to TRBD2. Germline CDR1 is SGHVS and CDR2 is FNYEAQ. The length of the CDR3 is 14 residues. The trim removed 5 bases at V and 4 bases at J, leaving 6 bases unmatched. The CDR3 bases are TGTGCCAGCAGCCCTAACGCGGGGGGGTACGAGCAGTACTTC. It yields the protein CASSPNAGGYEQYF.

This clonotype was seen ten or more times. The rearrangement links TRBV29-1 to TRBJ2-6; D unclear. Germline CDR1 is SQVTM and CDR2 is ANQGSEA. The CDR3 length is 16 residues. V was shortened by 7 bases and J by 0 bases, with 16 bases between the two germline ends. The CDR3 sequence is CSAYASTGSGANVLTF. The CDR3, as DNA: TGCAGCGCTTACGCATCGACTGGCTCTGGGGCCAACGTCCTGACTTTC.

This clonotype was observed many times. J is TRBJ2-7 and V is TRBV12-3 or TRBV12-4; D is ambiguous. The CDR3 consists of 10 residues. V dropped 8 bases and J dropped 3 bases, with 5 bases sitting between them. The CDR3 here is CASAVYEQYF. The CDR3 DNA reads TGTGCCAGCGCGGTCTACGAGCAGTACTTC.

At least ten counts were recorded for this clonotype. The rearrangement links TRBV28 to TRBJ2-7, with 7 positions matching TRBD1. This CDR3 contains 12 residues. In germline, CDR1 is MDHEN, CDR2 SYDVKM. The V gene end was trimmed by 7 bases and the J gene end by 6 bases; junction bases not matched to a gene: 6. CDR3 region: CASTLTGAEQYF. CDR3 nucleotides: TGTGCCAGCACCTTAACAGGGGCCGAGCAGTACTTC.

The table lists this clonotype with many counts. V is TRBV6-6 and J is TRBJ2-7; 8 bases align to TRBD1. CDR1 is MNHNY, CDR2 SVGAGI, per germline (reference sequence). The CDR3 sequence is 12 residues long. J lost 3 bases, V lost 10 bases, and 5 bases had no gene match. CDR3 region: CATGTGGYEQYF. CDR3 in DNA: TGTGCCACCGGGACAGGTGGCTACGAGCAGTACTTC.

This clonotype was recorded many times. The chain links TRBV20-1 to TRBJ1-1; 7 bases agree with TRBD1. V was clipped by 6 bases and J by 0 bases; unmatched bases: 7. Germline CDR1 and CDR2: DFQATT and SNEGSKA (reference sequence). The CDR3 consists of 14 residues. In nucleotides, the CDR3 is TGCAGTGCCACCCCAGGGGGAATGAACACTGAAGCTTTCTTT. It yields the protein CSATPGGMNTEAFF.

This clonotype was found many times. The rearrangement joins TRBV29-1 to TRBJ1-1; 10 nucleotides match TRBD1. There are 14 residues in the CDR3. J lost 6 bases, V lost 8 bases, and 12 bases had no gene match. Looked up from germline, CDR1 is SQVTM and CDR2 is ANQGSEA. The chain's CDR3 is CSCKTGGGSAEAFF. CDR3 nucleotide sequence: TGCAGCTGTAAGACAGGGGGCGGGAGCGCTGAAGCTTTCTTT. The entire variable domain, with the rest obtained from reference TRBV29-1 and TRBJ1-1, is as follows: SAVISQKPSRDICQRGTSLTIQCQVDSQVTMMFWYRQQPGQSLTLIATANQGSEATYESGFVIDKFPISRPNLTFSTLTVSNMSPEDSSIYLCSCKTGGGSAEAFFGQGTRLTVV.

This clonotype was seen more than once but under ten times. The rearrangement joins TRBV20-1 to TRBJ1-2; possibly TRBD1 for D (5 bases). V lost 2 bases and J lost 4, with 11 bases in between. Germline V lookup: CDR1 DFQATT, CDR2 SNEGSKA (reference sequence). The CDR3 length is 13 residues. This CDR3 is CSARTPGAYGYTF. The CDR3 region has the DNA TGCAGTGCTAGAACCCCCGGGGCCTATGGCTACACCTTC.

In its sample, this clonotype was seen a few times. The V gene is TRBV7-9, the J gene TRBJ1-4, with TRBD1 matching over 7 bases. The trim removed 5 bases at V and 8 bases at J, leaving 11 bases unmatched. This CDR3 comprises 15 residues. Germline CDR1 reads SEHNR; CDR2 reads FQNEAQ (reference sequence). The CDR3 sequence: CASSHTGARDEKLFF. In DNA form, the CDR3 reads TGTGCCAGCAGCCATACAGGGGCCCGAGACGAAAAACTGTTTTTT.

This clonotype was seen many times. The chain recombines TRBV20-1 with TRBJ2-7; the D gene is possibly TRBD2 (6 bases). Germline V gene data show CDR1 as DFQATT and CDR2 as SNEGSKA (reference sequence). This CDR3 region has 14 residues. Deletions cut 4 bases from V and 0 bases from J, with 13 bases between. The CDR3 DNA sequence: TGCAGTGCTAAGGGCCGGGGGTTCTCCTACGAGCAGTACTTC. Translating it yields CSAKGRGFSYEQYF.

The chain is built from TRBV6-4 and TRBJ2-1, with 8 bases fitting TRBD2. With V trimmed by 8 bases and J by 2 bases, 20 bases remained unmatched. The germline gives CDR1 MRHNA, CDR2 SNTAGT. The CDR3 is 19 residues long. For the CDR3, the DNA is TGTGCCAGCTGTTTCGGGCCTGTCGGCGGGAGGATACCCTACAATGAGCAGTTCTTC. This translates into CASCFGPVGGRIPYNEQFF.